This T cell receptor (beta chain) was found in a study of CD8 T cells in ankylosing spondylitis. General observations from the study: Matched ankylosing spondylitis synovial fluid reportedly contained a significantly enriched population of disease-linked clones. Peripheral blood held disease-linked clones only at relatively low frequency, and these were CD8+. Ankylosing spondylitis blood appeared to be characterized by a TCR beta motif of about eight highly homologous variants.

Trimming removed 6 bases from V and 7 bases from J; junction bases left unmatched: 6. The CDR3 runs 13 residues. Germline loops: CDR1 MNHNS, CDR2 SASEGT. Worth noting for this clonotype: The antigen remains unidentified.

TCRdb re-called the 5' RACE reads with MiXCR, one entry per CDR3 protein. The data contain about 240,000 distinct CDR3 sequences, about 9.1% of them singletons. The rearrangement joins TRBV6-1 to TRBJ1-2, with TRBD1 matching 9 bases. Sequences were obtained from blood, either unsorted or a sorted T cell fraction (not recorded which). This receptor was obtained from a male donor with ankylosing spondylitis or in good health (not recorded which). CDR3 region: CASSPQGAGGYTF. The DNA of the CDR3 is TGTGCCAGCAGCCCACAGGGGGCGGGTGGCTACACCTTC.